The rows below give T cell receptor beta chains drawn from one sample of a study of CD8 T cells in ankylosing spondylitis. Using its own MiXCR run on the 5' RACE reads, TCRdb lists one record per CDR3 protein. The table lists 220,000 or so distinct CDR3 sequences, more than 9% of them singletons. The source material was blood, either unsorted or a sorted T cell fraction (not recorded which). The source is a male donor with ankylosing spondylitis or in good health (not recorded which). Both conserved end residues are trimmed from each CDR3.

v_call	cdr3_length	j_call	cdr3_aa
TRBV12-3/TRBV12-4	12	TRBJ1-2	ASSLGGQPWGYT
TRBV20-1	14	TRBJ2-1	SASGGAYFSINEQF
TRBV7-3	13	TRBJ2-5	ASSTGPRPEETQY
TRBV9	12	TRBJ1-2	ASSEIGVSYGYT
TRBV28	18	TRBJ2-2	ASSYWTGSSIRGNTGELF
TRBV15	13	TRBJ2-5	ATSSSRTGGETQY
TRBV7-9	13	TRBJ1-4	ASRLGGQGDEKLF
TRBV11-2	11	TRBJ2-1	ASSLGRNNEQF
TRBV5-5	13	TRBJ1-5	ASSSDGQENQPQH
TRBV11-2	13	-	ASSFTGQEFYEQF
TRBV12-3/TRBV12-4	12	TRBJ1-5	ASSFREKWEPQH
TRBV5-1	10	TRBJ2-3	ASSLNEDTQY
TRBV29-1	13	TRBJ1-5	SVEDLDRGAQPQH
TRBV5-1	14	TRBJ2-1	ASSATRDYKGNEQF
TRBV12-3/TRBV12-4	13	TRBJ1-4	ASSGGQGDNEKLF
TRBV7-3	13	TRBJ1-1	ASSSGDVGGTEAF
TRBV29-1	9	TRBJ1-1	IRGQGANSF
TRBV11-1	18	TRBJ2-1	ASILFSGGTDFSSYNEQF
TRBV28	12	TRBJ1-2	ASRPRGRGDGYT
TRBV18	13	TRBJ2-3	ASSSTSGTTDTQY
TRBV12-3/TRBV12-4	12	TRBJ1-1	ASRPTGEGTEAF
TRBV3-1	14	TRBJ2-3	ASSPRTSGTGDTQY